The T cell receptor beta chain under discussion was sequenced for a study of blood T cells in healthy people across ages. A sample-barcoded 5' primer and a J-beta primer mix were used in a second PCR of roughly 7 to 11 cycles. The template-switch adaptor, which had 12 random nucleotides, put a tag on each cDNA molecule. MiXCR, applied by TCRdb to the 5' RACE reads, yields one record per CDR3 protein. The sample has 1.5 million to 2 million distinct CDR3 sequences; about 39% are singletons. From germline, CDR1 is SGHTA and CDR2 FQGNSA. There are 15 residues in the CDR3. Healthy individuals of Caucasian origin from Russia, aged about 6 to 90, served as donors. Notes on the study in general: Among T cells, TCR beta diversity per million cells dropped roughly linearly as age rose. Donors of long life had a larger count of naive CD4+ cells and greater diversity than aged donors.

Worth noting for this clonotype: Its antigen is unknown.

The rearrangement joins TRBV7-2 to TRBJ2-4, with a possible D match to TRBD2 (5 bases). The J call may be faulty, since TRBJ2-7 better matches the DNA end. This TCR was recovered from a human donor in good health. The specimen was blood. Here the CDR3 DNA reads TGTGCCAGCAGCTTAAACGGCGGGCGAGCCTACGAGCAGTACTTC. Translating gives CASSLNGGRAYEQYF.